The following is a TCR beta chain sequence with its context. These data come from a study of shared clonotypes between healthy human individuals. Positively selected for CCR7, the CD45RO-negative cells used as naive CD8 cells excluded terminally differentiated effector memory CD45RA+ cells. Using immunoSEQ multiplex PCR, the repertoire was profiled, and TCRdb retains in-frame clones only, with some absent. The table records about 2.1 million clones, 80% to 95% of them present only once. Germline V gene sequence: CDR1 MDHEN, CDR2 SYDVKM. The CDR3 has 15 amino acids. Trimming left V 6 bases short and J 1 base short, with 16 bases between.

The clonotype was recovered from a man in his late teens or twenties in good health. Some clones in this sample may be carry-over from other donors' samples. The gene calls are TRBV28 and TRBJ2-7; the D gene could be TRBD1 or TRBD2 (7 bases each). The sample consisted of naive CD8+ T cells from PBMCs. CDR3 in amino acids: CASRSRGGISYEQYF. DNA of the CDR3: TGTGCCAGCAGGTCCAGGGGGGGAATTTCCTACGAGCAGTACTTC.